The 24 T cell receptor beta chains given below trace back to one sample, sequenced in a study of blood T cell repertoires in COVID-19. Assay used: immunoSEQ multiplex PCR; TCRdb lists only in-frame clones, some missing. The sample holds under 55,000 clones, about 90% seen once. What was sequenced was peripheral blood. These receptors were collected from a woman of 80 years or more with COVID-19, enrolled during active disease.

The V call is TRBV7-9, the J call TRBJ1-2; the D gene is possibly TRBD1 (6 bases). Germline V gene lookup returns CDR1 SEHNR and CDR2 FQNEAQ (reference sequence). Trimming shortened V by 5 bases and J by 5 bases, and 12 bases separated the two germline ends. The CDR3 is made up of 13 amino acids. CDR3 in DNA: TGTGCCAGCAGCGTGGACAGAACTTATGGCTACACCTTC. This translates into CASSVDRTYGYTF.

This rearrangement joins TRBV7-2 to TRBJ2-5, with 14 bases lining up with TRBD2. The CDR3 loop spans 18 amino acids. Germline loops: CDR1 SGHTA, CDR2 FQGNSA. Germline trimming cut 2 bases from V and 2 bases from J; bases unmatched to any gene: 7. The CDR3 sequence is CASSLRYGTSGGQETQYF. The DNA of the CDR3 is TGTGCCAGCAGCTTACGTTATGGGACTAGCGGGGGTCAAGAGACCCAGTACTTC.

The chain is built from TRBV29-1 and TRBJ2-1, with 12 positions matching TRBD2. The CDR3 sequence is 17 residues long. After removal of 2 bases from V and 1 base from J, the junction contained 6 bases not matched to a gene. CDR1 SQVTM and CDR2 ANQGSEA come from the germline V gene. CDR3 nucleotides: TGCAGCGTTGAATCGCTAGCGGGGGGGGTTTCCTACAATGAGCAGTTCTTC. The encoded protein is CSVESLAGGVSYNEQFF.

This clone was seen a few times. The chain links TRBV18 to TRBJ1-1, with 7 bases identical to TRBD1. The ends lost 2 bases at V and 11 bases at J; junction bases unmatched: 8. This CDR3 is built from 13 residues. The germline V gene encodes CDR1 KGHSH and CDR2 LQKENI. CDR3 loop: CASSPGRGVGAFF. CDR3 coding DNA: TGTGCCAGCTCACCAGGCAGGGGGGTTGGTGCTTTCTTT.

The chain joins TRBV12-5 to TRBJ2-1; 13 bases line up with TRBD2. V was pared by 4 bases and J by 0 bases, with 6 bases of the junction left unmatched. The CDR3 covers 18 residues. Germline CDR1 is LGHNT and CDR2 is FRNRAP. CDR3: CASGSTGLAGFSYNEQFF. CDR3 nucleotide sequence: TGTGCTAGTGGTTCCACGGGACTAGCGGGGTTCTCCTACAATGAGCAGTTCTTC.

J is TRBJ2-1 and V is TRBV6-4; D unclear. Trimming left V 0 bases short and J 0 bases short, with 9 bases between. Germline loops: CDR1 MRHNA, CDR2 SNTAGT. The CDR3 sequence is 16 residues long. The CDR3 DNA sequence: TGTGCCAGCAGTGACTCGTTCTCGAGCTCCTACAATGAGCAGTTCTTC. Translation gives CASSDSFSSSYNEQFF.

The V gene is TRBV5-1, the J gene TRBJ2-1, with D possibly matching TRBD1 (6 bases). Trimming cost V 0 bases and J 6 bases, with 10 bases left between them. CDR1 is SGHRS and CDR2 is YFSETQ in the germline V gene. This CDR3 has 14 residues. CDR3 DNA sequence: TGCGCCAGCAGCTTGGGGGGGCCGTTCAATGAGCAGTTCTTC. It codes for CASSLGGPFNEQFF.

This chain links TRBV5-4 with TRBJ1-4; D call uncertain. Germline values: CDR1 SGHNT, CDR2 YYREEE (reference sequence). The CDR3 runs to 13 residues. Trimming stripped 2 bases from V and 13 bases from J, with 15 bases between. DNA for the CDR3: TGTGCCAGCAGCTTTAGGCGGCCGGTCGGACTGTTTTTT. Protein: CASSFRRPVGLFF.

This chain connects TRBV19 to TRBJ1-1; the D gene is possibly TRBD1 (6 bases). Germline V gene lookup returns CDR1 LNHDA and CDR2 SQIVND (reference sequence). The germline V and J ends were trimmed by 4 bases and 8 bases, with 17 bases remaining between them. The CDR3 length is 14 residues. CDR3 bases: TGTGCCAGTAGTACCCTTGACATGGGGGCAGAAGCTTTCTTT. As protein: CASSTLDMGAEAFF. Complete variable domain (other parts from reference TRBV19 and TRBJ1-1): DGGITQSPKYLFRKEGQNVTLSCEQNLNHDAMYWYRQDPGQGLRLIYYSQIVNDFQKGDIAEGYSVSREKKESFPLTVTSAQKNPTAFYLCASSTLDMGAEAFFGQGTRLTVV.

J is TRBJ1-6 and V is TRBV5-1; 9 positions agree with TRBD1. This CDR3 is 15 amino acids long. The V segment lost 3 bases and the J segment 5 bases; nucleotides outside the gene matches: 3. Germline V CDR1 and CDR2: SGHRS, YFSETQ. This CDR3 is CASSSDRGNNSPLHF. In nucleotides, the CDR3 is TGCGCCAGCAGCTCGGACAGGGGTAATAATTCACCCCTCCACTTT.

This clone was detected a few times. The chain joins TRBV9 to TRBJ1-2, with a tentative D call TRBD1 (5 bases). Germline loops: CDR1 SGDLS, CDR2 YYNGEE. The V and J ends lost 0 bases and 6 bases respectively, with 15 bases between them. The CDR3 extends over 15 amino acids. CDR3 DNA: TGTGCCAGCAGCGTAGCGTGGGGGGGGAAGAATGGCTACACCTTC. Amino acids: CASSVAWGGKNGYTF. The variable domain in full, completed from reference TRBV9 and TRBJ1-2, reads DSGVTQTPKHLITATGQRVTLRCSPRSGDLSVYWYQQSLDQGLQFLIQYYNGEERAKGNILERFSAQQFPDLHSELNLSSLELGDSALYFCASSVAWGGKNGYTFGSGTRLTVV.

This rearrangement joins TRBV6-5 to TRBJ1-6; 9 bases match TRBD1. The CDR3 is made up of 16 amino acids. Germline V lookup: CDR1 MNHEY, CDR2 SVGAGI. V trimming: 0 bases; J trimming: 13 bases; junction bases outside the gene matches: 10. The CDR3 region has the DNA TGTGCCAGCAGTTACTCGAGTCCCGGGACAGGGTCCCCCCTCCACTTT. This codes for CASSYSSPGTGSPLHF.

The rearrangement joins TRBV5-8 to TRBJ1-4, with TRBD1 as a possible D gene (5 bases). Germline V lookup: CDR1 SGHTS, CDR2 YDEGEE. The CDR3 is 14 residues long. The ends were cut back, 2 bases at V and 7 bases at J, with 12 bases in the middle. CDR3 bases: TGTGCCAGCAGCTTTATAGGGGCTGCTGAAAAACTGTTTTTT. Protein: CASSFIGAAEKLFF.

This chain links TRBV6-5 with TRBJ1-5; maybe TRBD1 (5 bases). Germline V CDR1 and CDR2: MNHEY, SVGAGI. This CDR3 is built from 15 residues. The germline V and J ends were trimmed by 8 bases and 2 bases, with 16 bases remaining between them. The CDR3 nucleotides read TGTGCCAGCCGCATGGGGGAGGTGGGCAATCAGCCCCAGCATTTT. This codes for CASRMGEVGNQPQHF.

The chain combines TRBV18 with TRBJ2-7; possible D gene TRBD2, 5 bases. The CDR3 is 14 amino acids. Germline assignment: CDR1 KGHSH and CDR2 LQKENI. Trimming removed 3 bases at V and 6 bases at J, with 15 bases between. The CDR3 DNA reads TGTGCCAGCTCACCTATCGACGGACTCCCCGAGCAGTACTTC. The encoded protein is CASSPIDGLPEQYF.

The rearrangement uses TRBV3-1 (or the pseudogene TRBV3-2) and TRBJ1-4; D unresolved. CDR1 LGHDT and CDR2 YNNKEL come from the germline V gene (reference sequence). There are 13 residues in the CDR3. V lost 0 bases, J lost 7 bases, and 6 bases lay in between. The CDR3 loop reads CASSQDRGEKLFF. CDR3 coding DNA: TGTGCCAGCAGCCAAGATCGGGGTGAAAAACTGTTTTTT.

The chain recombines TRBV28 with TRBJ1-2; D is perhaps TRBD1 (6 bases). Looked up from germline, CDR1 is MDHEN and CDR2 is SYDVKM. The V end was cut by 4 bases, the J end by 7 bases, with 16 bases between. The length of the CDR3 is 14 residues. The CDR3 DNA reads TGTGCCAGCAGTTCAGGACAGTTGGGTAGTGGCTACACCTTC. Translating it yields CASSSGQLGSGYTF.

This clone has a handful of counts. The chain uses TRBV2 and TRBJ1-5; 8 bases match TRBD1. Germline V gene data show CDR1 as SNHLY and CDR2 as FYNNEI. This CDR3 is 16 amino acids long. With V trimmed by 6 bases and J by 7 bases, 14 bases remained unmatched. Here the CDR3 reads CASSQMAGGRGQPQHF. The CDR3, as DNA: TGTGCCAGCAGCCAGATGGCAGGGGGCAGAGGGCAGCCCCAGCATTTT.

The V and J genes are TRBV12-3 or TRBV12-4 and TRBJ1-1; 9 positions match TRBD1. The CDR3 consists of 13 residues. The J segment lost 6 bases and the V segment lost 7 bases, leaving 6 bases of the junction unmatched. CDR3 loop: CASTSRTGAEAFF. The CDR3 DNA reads TGTGCCAGCACCAGCCGGACAGGGGCTGAAGCTTTCTTT.

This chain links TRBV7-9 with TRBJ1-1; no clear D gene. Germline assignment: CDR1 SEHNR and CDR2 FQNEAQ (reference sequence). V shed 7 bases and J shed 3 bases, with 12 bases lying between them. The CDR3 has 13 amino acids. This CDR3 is CASTQQVYTEAFF. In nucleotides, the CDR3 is TGTGCCAGCACGCAGCAGGTTTACACTGAAGCTTTCTTT.

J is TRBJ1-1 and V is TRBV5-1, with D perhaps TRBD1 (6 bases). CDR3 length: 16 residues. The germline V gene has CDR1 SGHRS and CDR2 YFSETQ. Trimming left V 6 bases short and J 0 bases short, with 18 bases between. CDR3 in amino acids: CASTPQGMFMNTEAFF. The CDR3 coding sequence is TGCGCCAGCACCCCTCAGGGGATGTTCATGAACACTGAAGCTTTCTTT.

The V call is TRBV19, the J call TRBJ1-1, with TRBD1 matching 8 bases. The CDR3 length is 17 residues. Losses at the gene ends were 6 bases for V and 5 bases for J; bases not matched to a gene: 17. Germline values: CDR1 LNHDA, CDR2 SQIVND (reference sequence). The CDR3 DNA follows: TGTGCCAGTAGATTCGGGACAGGTGGAACCGGTGGGACTGAAGCTTTCTTT. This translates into CASRFGTGGTGGTEAFF.

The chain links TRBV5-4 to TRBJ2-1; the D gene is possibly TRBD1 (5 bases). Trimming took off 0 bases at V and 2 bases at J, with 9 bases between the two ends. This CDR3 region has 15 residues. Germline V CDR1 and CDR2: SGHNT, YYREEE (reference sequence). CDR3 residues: CASSLDRSPYNEQFF. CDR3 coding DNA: TGTGCCAGCAGCTTGGACAGGAGCCCCTACAATGAGCAGTTCTTC.

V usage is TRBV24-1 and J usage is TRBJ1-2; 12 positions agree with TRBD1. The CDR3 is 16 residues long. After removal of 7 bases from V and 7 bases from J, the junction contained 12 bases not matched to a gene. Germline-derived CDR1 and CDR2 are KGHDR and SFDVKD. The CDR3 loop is CATRASGTGGLVGYTF. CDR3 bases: TGTGCCACCAGAGCCTCCGGGACAGGGGGCTTGGTTGGCTACACCTTC.